A single sample is the source of the 21 T cell receptor beta chains below, sequenced in a study of neoadjuvant nivolumab and ipilimumab in lung cancer. Profiling relied on immunoSEQ multiplex PCR, and the TCRdb table lists in-frame clones only, not all of them. The sample shows 25,000 to 35,000 clones, 90% of them seen only once. The sample in question was peripheral blood, obtained after neoadjuvant nivolumab, alone or with ipilimumab, at or shortly before surgery. The receptors originated from an adult with non-small cell lung cancer.

This chain connects TRBV5-1 to TRBJ2-3; weak D call: TRBD1 (6 bases). The CDR3 runs 14 residues. With 4 bases removed from V and 10 bases from J, the gap between germline ends came to 19 bases. Germline loops: CDR1 SGHRS, CDR2 YFSETQ. In DNA, the CDR3 is TGCGCCAGCAGCCCCACCGGCAGGGGAGCTTCGCAGTATTTT. Amino acids: CASSPTGRGASQYF.

This clone was picked up one time. The chain carries TRBV29-1 and TRBJ1-2; D not resolved. V was pared by 3 bases and J by 3 bases, with 8 bases between. CDR3 size: 12 residues. Germline V gene data show CDR1 as SQVTM and CDR2 as ANQGSEA. CDR3 DNA: TGCAGCGTTGAGGGTTTGGACTATGGCTACACCTTC. Translated, it gives CSVEGLDYGYTF.

DNA of the CDR3: TGTGCCAGCAGCTTAGCTGGGACAGATTCCTACGAGCAGTACTTC. As protein: CASSLAGTDSYEQYF. The genes are TRBV7-9 and TRBJ2-7, with 7 bases identical to TRBD1. Germline V gene sequence: CDR1 SEHNR, CDR2 FQNEAQ (reference sequence). Trimming took 0 bases from V and 1 from J; bases not matched to a gene: 3. This CDR3 has 15 amino acids. Full variable domain (rest looked up from reference TRBV7-9 and TRBJ2-7): DTGVSQNPRHKITKRGQNVTFRCDPISEHNRLYWYRQTLGQGPEFLTYFQNEAQLEKSRLLSDRFSAERPKGSFSTLEIQRTEQGDSAMYLCASSLAGTDSYEQYFGPGTRLTVT.

The rearrangement joins TRBV18 to TRBJ2-1, with D tentatively TRBD1 (5 bases). Germline V gene data show CDR1 as KGHSH and CDR2 as LQKENI. The CDR3 loop spans 13 amino acids. V gave up 0 bases and J gave up 5 bases, with 5 bases separating them. The CDR3 region has the DNA TGTGCCAGCTCACCACCACAGGACAATGAGCAGTTCTTC. This encodes CASSPPQDNEQFF. Drawing the rest from reference TRBV18 and TRBJ2-1, the complete variable domain is NAGVMQNPRHLVRRRGQEARLRCSPMKGHSHVYWYRQLPEEGLKFMVYLQKENIIDESGMPKERFSAEFPKEGPSILRIQQVVRGDSAAYFCASSPPQDNEQFFGPGTRLTVL.

The chain couples TRBV5-6 to TRBJ2-2; D is undetermined. CDR3 length: 13 residues. V lost 4 bases and J 5 bases, leaving 9 bases between the germline ends. Per the germline V gene, CDR1 is SGHDT and CDR2 is YYEEEE. CDR3 coding DNA: TGTGCCAGCAGCCTTCTCCGAACCGGGGAGCTGTTTTTT. It encodes CASSLLRTGELFF.

This clone was found once. CDR3 sequence: CASSLVVGMSALHF. In DNA, the CDR3 is TGCGCCAGCAGCTTGGTTGTCGGGATGTCGGCCCTCCACTTT. The rearrangement joins TRBV5-1 to TRBJ1-6; no clear D gene. Looked up from germline, CDR1 is SGHRS and CDR2 is YFSETQ. The V end was cut by 0 bases, the J end by 14 bases, with 15 bases between. The CDR3 totals 14 residues.

The rearrangement joins TRBV7-2 to TRBJ1-4; D gene unclear. Germline loops: CDR1 SGHTA, CDR2 FQGNSA. V lost 5 bases, J lost 0 bases, and 13 bases lay in between. The CDR3 covers 16 residues. In DNA, the CDR3 is TGTGCCAGCAGCCTGGGAGGGCCTACAACTAATGAAAAACTGTTTTTT. Protein sequence: CASSLGGPTTNEKLFF.

The chain employs TRBV20-1 and TRBJ2-5, with D hard to call. The CDR3 sequence is 11 residues long. Germline CDR1 DFQATT, CDR2 SNEGSKA (reference sequence). For the CDR3, the DNA is TGCACCGCAGTGTACCAAGAGACCCAGTACTTC. Protein sequence: CTAVYQETQYF.

The V and J genes are TRBV20-1 and TRBJ1-1; perhaps TRBD1 as D (5 bases). The V end was cut by 6 bases, the J end by 5 bases, with 10 bases between. Germline CDR1 DFQATT, CDR2 SNEGSKA (reference sequence). The CDR3 covers 11 residues. The chain's CDR3 is CSALGRTEAFF. The CDR3 nucleotides read TGCAGTGCCTTGGGACGGACTGAAGCTTTCTTT.

The chain combines TRBV18 with TRBJ1-6; TRBD1 might be the D (5 bases). This CDR3 spans 16 amino acids. In germline, CDR1 is KGHSH, CDR2 LQKENI. The ends were cut back, 0 bases at V and 3 bases at J, with 9 bases in the middle. For the CDR3, the DNA is TGTGCCAGCTCACCACCGGGACCGGACTATAATTCACCCCTCCACTTT. It yields the protein CASSPPGPDYNSPLHF.

The chain is built from TRBV5-1 and TRBJ2-4; 11 bases map to TRBD2. This CDR3 has 17 residues. Germline V gives CDR1 SGHRS, CDR2 YFSETQ. V was pared by 3 bases and J by 4 bases, with 9 bases of the junction left unmatched. CDR3 in amino acids: CASSWGLAGGLKNIQYF. The CDR3 DNA sequence: TGCGCCAGCAGCTGGGGGCTAGCGGGGGGCCTAAAAAACATTCAGTACTTC.

The V and J genes are TRBV9 and TRBJ1-6; 7 positions match TRBD1. Germline V gives CDR1 SGDLS, CDR2 YYNGEE. The CDR3 is 15 residues long. V lost 4 bases to trimming and J lost 6 bases; unmatched junction nucleotides: 7. Here the CDR3 DNA reads TGTGCCAGCAGCCCAAGGACAGGCTTTAATTCACCCCTCCACTTT. It yields the protein CASSPRTGFNSPLHF.

This sequence joins TRBV2 and TRBJ1-6; D is possibly TRBD1 (6 bases). Germline loops: CDR1 SNHLY, CDR2 FYNNEI. The CDR3 is 15 amino acids. The V end was cut by 6 bases, the J end by 0 bases, with 9 bases between. The CDR3 coding sequence is TGTGCCAGCAGACTGGACAGCTCCTATAATTCACCCCTCCACTTT. It encodes CASRLDSSYNSPLHF.

The rearrangement joins TRBV5-6 to TRBJ1-1; TRBD1 aligns across 8 bases. This CDR3 is built from 15 residues. Looked up from germline, CDR1 is SGHDT and CDR2 is YYEEEE. V lost 4 bases, J lost 1 base, and 6 bases stayed unmatched. Here the CDR3 DNA reads TGTGCCAGCAGCAGTCGGACAGGGAGGAACACTGAAGCTTTCTTT. This codes for CASSSRTGRNTEAFF.

The chain couples TRBV10-3 to TRBJ1-3; D is uncertain. Trimming left V 10 bases short and J 3 bases short, with 7 bases between. The CDR3 contains 11 residues. Germline values: CDR1 ENHRY, CDR2 SYGVKD. The CDR3 sequence is CATTDGNTIYF. In nucleotides, the CDR3 is TGTGCCACCACCGATGGAAACACCATATATTTT.

The chain's CDR3 is CASRPDRAANEKLFF. The CDR3 nucleotides are TGCGCCAGCAGGCCTGACAGGGCCGCGAATGAAAAACTGTTTTTT. This sequence joins TRBV10-2 and TRBJ1-4; 7 bases line up with TRBD1. V lost 6 bases, J lost 5 bases, and 9 bases stayed unmatched. Looked up from germline, CDR1 is WSHSY and CDR2 is SAAADI. The CDR3 spans 15 residues.

The chain employs TRBV11-1 and TRBJ2-3; D uncertain. The V and J ends lost 5 bases and 1 base respectively, with 13 bases between them. CDR1 is SGHAT, CDR2 FQDESV, per germline (reference sequence). The CDR3 is made up of 15 amino acids. The DNA of the CDR3 is TGTGCCAGCAGCCACAAGACCCGGGGCACAGATACGCAGTATTTT. It translates to CASSHKTRGTDTQYF.

The chain joins TRBV11-3 to TRBJ2-3; tentative D call: TRBD2 (6 bases). The length of the CDR3 is 18 residues. Per the germline V gene, CDR1 is SGHNT and CDR2 is YENEEA. V shed 5 bases and J shed 0 bases, with 21 bases lying between them. CDR3 sequence (DNA): TGTGCCAGCAGCCTCGGGGGAGGATATTTATCTAGCACAGATACGCAGTATTTT. Protein: CASSLGGGYLSSTDTQYF.

The chain links TRBV11-2 to TRBJ2-3; 8 positions match TRBD2. After removal of 7 bases from V and 6 bases from J, the junction contained 12 bases not matched to a gene. This CDR3 contains 15 residues. Germline V CDR1 and CDR2: SGHAT, FQNNGV. The CDR3 sequence: CASIRGPGGLDTQYF. The CDR3 DNA reads TGTGCCAGCATTAGAGGACCGGGGGGGCTTGATACGCAGTATTTT.

This clone was counted only a few times. The chain uses TRBV28 and TRBJ1-1; D may be TRBD1 (5 bases). Trimming left V 8 bases short and J 5 bases short, with 18 bases between. Germline V gene data show CDR1 as MDHEN and CDR2 as SYDVKM. This CDR3 has 14 amino acids. This chain's CDR3 is CASQVPGPYTEAFF. As DNA, the CDR3 is TGTGCCAGCCAGGTCCCAGGGCCCTATACTGAAGCTTTCTTT.

This sequence joins TRBV5-1 and TRBJ1-1; D is perhaps TRBD1 (6 bases). The length of the CDR3 is 14 residues. Germline V gene lookup returns CDR1 SGHRS and CDR2 YFSETQ. V shed 0 bases and J shed 10 bases, with 16 bases lying between them. The CDR3 sequence is CASSLGQAGEGAFF. DNA of the CDR3: TGCGCCAGCAGCTTGGGACAGGCGGGGGAAGGAGCTTTCTTT.